Following are 32 T cell receptor beta chains from one sample sequenced in a study of cytomegalovirus exposure and HLA in healthy donors. PCR involved 60 Vbeta and 13 Jbeta primers. Sequencing used immunoSEQ multiplex PCR; TCRdb keeps in-frame clones, though not all of them. The sample contains hundreds of thousands of clones, roughly 82% of which appear only once. The sample was PBMCs. The receptors were gathered from a man aged 40-55 years in good health and CMV-seropositive.

The rearrangement uses TRBV6-6 and TRBJ1-1, with TRBD1 matching 7 bases. CDR1 is MNHNY, CDR2 SVGAGI, per germline (reference sequence). V dropped 6 bases and J dropped 5; count of bases not matched to a gene: 6. CDR3 length equals 13 residues. The CDR3 loop is CASRRTGGTEAFF. The CDR3 DNA reads TGTGCCAGCAGGCGGACAGGAGGGACTGAAGCTTTCTTT.

The rearrangement links TRBV5-1 to TRBJ2-7, with D perhaps TRBD2 (7 bases). Looked up from germline, CDR1 is SGHRS and CDR2 is YFSETQ. The ends were cut back, 4 bases at V and 3 bases at J, with 20 bases in the middle. The CDR3 loop spans 16 amino acids. The CDR3 coding sequence is TGCGCCAGCAGCCCGGGGGGCTTAGCGGATTACTACGAGCAGTACTTC. Translation: CASSPGGLADYYEQYF.

The chain is built from TRBV6-5 and TRBJ2-7; TRBD1 aligns across 8 bases. V shed 3 bases and J 2 bases; nucleotides not matched to a gene: 3. CDR3 length: 14 amino acids. Germline V gene lookup returns CDR1 MNHEY and CDR2 SVGAGI. This CDR3 reads CASSYGQGAYEQYV. The CDR3 coding sequence is TGTGCCAGCAGTTATGGACAGGGAGCCTACGAGCAGTACGTC.

The chain couples TRBV5-1 to TRBJ2-5; possible D gene TRBD2, 5 bases. Trimming removed 3 bases from V and 0 bases from J, with 6 bases in between. Germline CDR1 is SGHRS and CDR2 is YFSETQ. The CDR3 is made up of 13 amino acids. The CDR3 reads CASSSGYQETQYF. In DNA, the CDR3 is TGCGCCAGCAGCTCGGGGTACCAAGAGACCCAGTACTTC.

V usage is TRBV7-6 and J usage is TRBJ1-1, with 7 bases lining up with TRBD1. CDR3 length equals 13 residues. V lost 1 base to trimming and J lost 6 bases; unmatched junction nucleotides: 2. CDR1 is SGHVS and CDR2 is FNYEAQ in the germline V gene. CDR3 DNA: TGTGCCAGCAGCTTAGGAGGACAGGCTGAAGCTTTCTTT. Its protein product is CASSLGGQAEAFF.

This clone was seen just once. This chain joins TRBV18 and TRBJ2-5, with TRBD1 matching over 9 bases. CDR1 is KGHSH and CDR2 is LQKENI in the germline V gene. V gave up 4 bases and J gave up 1 base; unmatched junction bases: 4. The CDR3 has 15 residues. The CDR3 sequence: CASSLGTGIQETQYF. For the CDR3, the DNA is TGTGCCAGCTCACTCGGGACAGGGATCCAAGAGACCCAGTACTTC.

Comments on this clone: This same CDR3 is encoded by further DNA sequences in the sample. The gene calls are TRBV27 and TRBJ2-1, with unresolved D. There are 12 residues in the CDR3. V was cut by 5 bases and J by 4 bases, with 6 bases left in between. CDR1 MNHEY and CDR2 SMNVEV come from the germline V gene (reference sequence). The CDR3 is CASSDTYNEQFF. The CDR3 DNA follows: TGTGCCAGCAGTGACACTTACAATGAGCAGTTCTTC.

In its sample, this clone was seen a few times. This chain uses TRBV6-5 with TRBJ1-1, with D unclear. CDR1 MNHEY and CDR2 SVGAGI come from the germline V gene. With 7 bases removed from V and 6 bases from J, the gap between germline ends came to 9 bases. This CDR3 is 11 amino acids long. The CDR3: CASKMRAEAFF. The CDR3 DNA reads as TGTGCCAGCAAGATGAGGGCTGAAGCTTTCTTT.

The gene calls are TRBV7-9 and TRBJ2-7; perhaps TRBD2 as D (6 bases). Germline V gene sequence: CDR1 SEHNR, CDR2 FQNEAQ (reference sequence). The germline V and J ends were trimmed by 5 bases and 0 bases, with 20 bases remaining between them. The CDR3 loop spans 17 amino acids. DNA for the CDR3: TGTGCCAGCAGCCCGGGACTGCCGAGTTGGAGCTCCTACGAGCAGTACGTC. Its translation: CASSPGLPSWSSYEQYV.

This clone appeared a single time. This rearrangement joins TRBV6-1 to TRBJ2-3, with TRBD1 as a possible D gene (5 bases). V was clipped by 10 bases and J by 0 bases, with 17 bases between them. CDR3 length equals 15 residues. Germline CDR1 is MNHNS and CDR2 is SASEGT. The CDR3 reads CATRIQASSTDTQYF. Here the CDR3 DNA reads TGTGCCACCAGAATACAGGCTTCTAGCACAGATACGCAGTATTTT.

This rearrangement joins TRBV9 to TRBJ2-1; TRBD1 agrees at 9 bases. Germline lookup yields CDR1 SGDLS and CDR2 YYNGEE. This CDR3 comprises 16 residues. The junction had 9 bases not matched to a gene; V was cut back by 4 bases and J by 4 bases. The CDR3 DNA reads as TGTGCCAGCAGCTCCTTGGACAGGGGTACATACAATGAGCAGTTCTTC. Translating gives CASSSLDRGTYNEQFF.

The genes are TRBV4-1 and TRBJ1-4, with 10 bases identical to TRBD1. V was pared by 2 bases and J by 5 bases, with 11 bases of the junction left unmatched. In germline, CDR1 is MGHRA, CDR2 YSYEKL. The CDR3 is 18 amino acids. CDR3 DNA sequence: TGCGCCAGCAGCCAACCAACCGGGACAGGGGCTCCAAATGAAAAACTGTTTTTT. This codes for CASSQPTGTGAPNEKLFF.

This chain links TRBV4-1 with TRBJ1-2; D ambiguous. The CDR3 has 15 residues. Germline CDR1 is MGHRA and CDR2 is YSYEKL. With 1 base removed from V and 3 bases from J, the gap between germline ends came to 12 bases. In DNA form, the CDR3 reads TGCGCCAGCAGCCAAGGGCCGGGTTTGGACTATGGCTACACCTTC. Its translation: CASSQGPGLDYGYTF.

The chain recombines TRBV19 with TRBJ2-1; 8 bases line up with TRBD2. V shed 3 bases and J 5 bases; nucleotides not matched to a gene: 3. CDR3 length equals 14 residues. Germline loops: CDR1 LNHDA, CDR2 SQIVND (reference sequence). CDR3 sequence (DNA): TGTGCCAGTAGTATCTCTAGCGGGCACAATGAGCAGTTCTTC. Its protein product is CASSISSGHNEQFF. The full variable domain, its missing parts supplied by reference TRBV19 and TRBJ2-1, is DGGITQSPKYLFRKEGQNVTLSCEQNLNHDAMYWYRQDPGQGLRLIYYSQIVNDFQKGDIAEGYSVSREKKESFPLTVTSAQKNPTAFYLCASSISSGHNEQFFGPGTRLTVL.

The chain links TRBV9 to TRBJ2-1; 9 nucleotides agree with TRBD1. The CDR3 runs to 13 residues. The V gene end was trimmed by 0 bases and the J gene end by 10 bases; junction bases not matched to a gene: 2. Germline-derived CDR1 and CDR2 are SGDLS and YYNGEE. CDR3 region: CASSVGQGDEQFF. CDR3 bases: TGTGCCAGCAGCGTAGGACAGGGGGACGAGCAGTTCTTC. Full variable domain (rest looked up from reference TRBV9 and TRBJ2-1): DSGVTQTPKHLITATGQRVTLRCSPRSGDLSVYWYQQSLDQGLQFLIQYYNGEERAKGNILERFSAQQFPDLHSELNLSSLELGDSALYFCASSVGQGDEQFFGPGTRLTVL.

This chain connects TRBV28 to TRBJ1-1, with D uncertain. From germline, CDR1 is MDHEN and CDR2 SYDVKM. The CDR3 consists of 12 residues. V lost 7 bases to trimming and J lost 0 bases, with 6 bases between them. Written as DNA, the CDR3 is TGTGCCAGCACCCAAATGAACACTGAAGCTTTCTTT. Its protein is CASTQMNTEAFF.

V is TRBV2 and J is TRBJ1-5; 7 positions match TRBD1. This CDR3 contains 14 residues. The V gene end was trimmed by 7 bases and the J gene end by 1 base; junction bases not matched to a gene: 4. Germline assignment: CDR1 SNHLY and CDR2 FYNNEI. Here the CDR3 reads CASIEGGSNQPQHF. As DNA, the CDR3 is TGTGCCAGCATCGAAGGGGGCAGCAATCAGCCCCAGCATTTT.

V is TRBV29-1 and J is TRBJ2-3, with 9 bases lining up with TRBD1. CDR3 size: 15 residues. In germline, CDR1 is SQVTM, CDR2 ANQGSEA. With 7 bases clipped from V and 3 bases from J, the junction kept 11 bases outside the gene matches. The CDR3 here is CSGNLQGAWTDTQYF. The CDR3 DNA reads TGCAGCGGGAATCTACAGGGGGCCTGGACAGATACGCAGTATTTT.

V usage is TRBV6-1 and J usage is TRBJ2-1, with 10 bases lining up with TRBD2. The length of the CDR3 is 15 residues. V was clipped by 7 bases and J by 10 bases; unmatched bases: 13. In germline, CDR1 is MNHNS, CDR2 SASEGT. The CDR3: CASTRLAGKIEEQFF. CDR3 nucleotide sequence: TGTGCCAGCACGAGACTAGCGGGTAAGATAGAGGAGCAGTTCTTC.

The rearrangement joins TRBV18 to TRBJ2-7; 8 bases match TRBD1. Trimming removed 4 bases from V and 3 bases from J; junction bases left unmatched: 5. The CDR3 is 14 residues long. Germline V gene sequence: CDR1 KGHSH, CDR2 LQKENI. As DNA, the CDR3 is TGTGCCAGCTCACGGGGACAGGAGTACTACGAGCAGTACTTC. It codes for CASSRGQEYYEQYF.

J is TRBJ2-3 and V is TRBV19; perhaps TRBD1 as D (5 bases). V lost 9 bases and J 0 bases, leaving 22 bases between the germline ends. CDR1 LNHDA and CDR2 SQIVND come from the germline V gene (reference sequence). The CDR3 consists of 17 residues. For the CDR3, the DNA is TGTGCCAGACCCCCCTCGGTCAGGGCGACTAGCACAGATACGCAGTATTTT. The encoded protein is CARPPSVRATSTDTQYF.

The chain links TRBV29-1 to TRBJ2-6; 10 bases are shared with TRBD2. The CDR3 contains 16 residues. V shed 5 bases and J 2 bases; nucleotides not matched to a gene: 6. Germline CDR1 SQVTM, CDR2 ANQGSEA. DNA of the CDR3: TGCAGCGTTTTACTAGCGGGAAGTACTGGGGCCAACGTCCTGACTTTC. Translation: CSVLLAGSTGANVLTF. Supplemented by reference TRBV29-1 and TRBJ2-6, the full variable domain reads SAVISQKPSRDICQRGTSLTIQCQVDSQVTMMFWYRQQPGQSLTLIATANQGSEATYESGFVIDKFPISRPNLTFSTLTVSNMSPEDSSIYLCSVLLAGSTGANVLTFGAGSRLTVL.

The chain combines TRBV7-9 with TRBJ1-5; TRBD1 matches 7 bases. The germline gives CDR1 SEHNR, CDR2 FQNEAQ (reference sequence). After removal of 4 bases from V and 3 bases from J, the junction contained 9 bases not matched to a gene. This CDR3 has 16 amino acids. CDR3 sequence: CASSSTGTEFNQPQHF. CDR3 in DNA: TGTGCCAGCAGCTCCACCGGGACAGAATTCAATCAGCCCCAGCATTTT.

The V gene is TRBV7-3, the J gene TRBJ2-1; D possibly corresponds to TRBD2 (5 bases). Germline loops: CDR1 SGHTA, CDR2 FQGTGA. The CDR3 totals 16 residues. Trimming pared 3 bases from V and 0 bases from J, leaving 12 bases between. For the CDR3, the DNA is TGTGCCAGCAGCTTGGAGGAGTTTGGCTCCTACAATGAGCAGTTCTTC. This translates into CASSLEEFGSYNEQFF.

The chain couples TRBV5-1 to TRBJ2-3; D call uncertain. The length of the CDR3 is 14 residues. Trimming left V 3 bases short and J 0 bases short, with 8 bases between. Germline V gives CDR1 SGHRS, CDR2 YFSETQ. CDR3 nucleotides: TGCGCCAGCAGCTCCGGTCTTAGCACAGATACGCAGTATTTT. This translates into CASSSGLSTDTQYF.

As to this clone: This same CDR3 is encoded by further DNA sequences in the sample. The V call is TRBV7-6, the J call TRBJ1-5, with D possibly being TRBD1 (6 bases). The CDR3 runs to 17 residues. Trimming removed 1 base at V and 4 bases at J, with 17 bases between. Germline CDR1 is SGHVS and CDR2 is FNYEAQ. The CDR3 region has the DNA TGTGCCAGCAGCTTAGAGGGAGGGGGGCGTTGGAATCAGCCCCAGCATTTT. As protein: CASSLEGGGRWNQPQHF.

This rearrangement joins TRBV6-6 to TRBJ1-2; 10 bases fit TRBD1. The J segment lost 2 bases and the V segment lost 10 bases, leaving 4 bases of the junction unmatched. CDR1 is MNHNY and CDR2 is SVGAGI in the germline V gene (reference sequence). CDR3 size: 13 residues. As DNA, the CDR3 is TGTGCCACAGAGACAGGGGGCAACTATGGCTACACCTTC. It is translated as CATETGGNYGYTF.

The rearrangement uses TRBV2 and TRBJ1-3; a weak D match, TRBD1 (5 bases). The CDR3 has 15 residues. Germline V gene sequence: CDR1 SNHLY, CDR2 FYNNEI. Trimming cost V 6 bases and J 0 bases, with 12 bases left between them. CDR3 region: CASRGTYGSGNTIYF. The CDR3 DNA reads as TGTGCCAGCAGGGGGACTTACGGCTCTGGAAACACCATATATTTT.

The genes are TRBV30 and TRBJ2-7, with 8 bases that match TRBD2. Trimming cost V 1 base and J 1 base; bases outside gene matches: 6. CDR1 GTSNPN and CDR2 SVGIG come from the germline V gene (reference sequence). This CDR3 has 15 amino acids. This chain's CDR3 is CAWSAGGRSSYEQYV. CDR3 in DNA: TGTGCCTGGAGTGCCGGCGGGAGGTCTTCCTACGAGCAGTACGTC.

This chain connects TRBV7-9 to TRBJ2-1; D perhaps matches TRBD2 (6 bases). The V gene lost 4 bases and the J gene lost 4 bases, with 17 bases spanning the gap. This CDR3 has 16 residues. The germline CDR1 and CDR2 sequences are SEHNR and FQNEAQ (reference sequence). The CDR3 DNA sequence: TGTGCCAGCAGCTCTACCTCGGGTAGCGGTTACAATGAGCAGTTCTTC. Translated: CASSSTSGSGYNEQFF.

The rearrangement joins TRBV5-1 to TRBJ1-4; TRBD1 might be the D (5 bases). The germline CDR1 and CDR2 sequences are SGHRS and YFSETQ. This CDR3 comprises 15 residues. Trimming removed 0 bases from V and 6 bases from J, with 12 bases in between. The CDR3 nucleotides are TGCGCCAGCAGCTTGGAGGGGTTACGGGATGAAAAACTGTTTTTT. Translation gives CASSLEGLRDEKLFF.

The chain uses TRBV15 and TRBJ2-6, with D maybe TRBD2 (5 bases). V was trimmed by 0 bases and J by 0 bases, leaving 6 bases between them. The CDR3 is 16 amino acids. The V gene's germline CDR1 is LNHNV and CDR2 YYDKDF (reference sequence). CDR3 DNA: TGTGCCACCAGCAGAGAAGGGAGCTCTGGGGCCAACGTCCTGACTTTC. As protein: CATSREGSSGANVLTF.